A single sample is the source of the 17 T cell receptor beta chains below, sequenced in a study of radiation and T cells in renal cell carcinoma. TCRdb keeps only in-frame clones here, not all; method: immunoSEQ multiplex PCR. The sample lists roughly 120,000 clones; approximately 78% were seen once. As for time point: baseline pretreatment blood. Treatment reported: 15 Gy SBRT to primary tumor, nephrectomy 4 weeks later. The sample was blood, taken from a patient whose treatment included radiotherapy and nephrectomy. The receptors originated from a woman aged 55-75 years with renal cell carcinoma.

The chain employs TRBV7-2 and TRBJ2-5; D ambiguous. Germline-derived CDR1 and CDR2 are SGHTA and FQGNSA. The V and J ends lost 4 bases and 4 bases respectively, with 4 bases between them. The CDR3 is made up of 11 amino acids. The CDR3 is CASSSRETQYF. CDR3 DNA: TGTGCCAGCAGCTCTAGAGAGACCCAGTACTTC.

Written as DNA, the CDR3 is TGTGCCAGCAGCCCCTCGAGGGTGGGAACTGAAGCTTTCTTT. Encoded protein: CASSPSRVGTEAFF. V usage is TRBV28 and J usage is TRBJ1-1; D remains ambiguous. V dropped 6 bases and J dropped 5 bases, with 16 bases sitting between them. The CDR3 has 14 residues. Looked up from germline, CDR1 is MDHEN and CDR2 is SYDVKM.

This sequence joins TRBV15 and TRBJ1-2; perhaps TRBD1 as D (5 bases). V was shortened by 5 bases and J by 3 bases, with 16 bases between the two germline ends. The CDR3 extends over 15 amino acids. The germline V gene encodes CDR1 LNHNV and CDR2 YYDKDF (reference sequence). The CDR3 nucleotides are TGTGCCACCAGCTTACCGGGAGGCAGGGACTATGGCTACACCTTC. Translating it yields CATSLPGGRDYGYTF. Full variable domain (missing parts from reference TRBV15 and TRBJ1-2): DAMVIQNPRYQVTQFGKPVTLSCSQTLNHNVMYWYQQKSSQAPKLLFHYYDKDFNNEADTPDNFQSRRPNTSFCFLDIRSPGLGDTAMYLCATSLPGGRDYGYTFGSGTRLTVV.

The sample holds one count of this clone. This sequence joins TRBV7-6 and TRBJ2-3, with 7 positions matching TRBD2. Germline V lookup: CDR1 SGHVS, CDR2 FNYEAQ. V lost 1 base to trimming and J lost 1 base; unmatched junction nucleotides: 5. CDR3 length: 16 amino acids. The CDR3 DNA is TGTGCCAGCAGCTTAGGGTTGGCGGGAGGCACAGATACGCAGTATTTT. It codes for CASSLGLAGGTDTQYF.

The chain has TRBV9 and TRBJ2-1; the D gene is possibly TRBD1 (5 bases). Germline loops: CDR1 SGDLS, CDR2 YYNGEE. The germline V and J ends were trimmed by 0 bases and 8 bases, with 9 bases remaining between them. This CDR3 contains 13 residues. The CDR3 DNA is TGTGCCAGCAGCGTAGAGGTAGGGGATGAGCAGTTCTTC. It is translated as CASSVEVGDEQFF.

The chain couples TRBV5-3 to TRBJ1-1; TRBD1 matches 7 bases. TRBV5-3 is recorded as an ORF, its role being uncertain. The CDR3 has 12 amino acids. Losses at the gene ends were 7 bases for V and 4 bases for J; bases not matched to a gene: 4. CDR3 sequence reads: CARGTGVTEAFF. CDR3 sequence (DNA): TGTGCCAGAGGTACAGGGGTCACTGAAGCTTTCTTT.

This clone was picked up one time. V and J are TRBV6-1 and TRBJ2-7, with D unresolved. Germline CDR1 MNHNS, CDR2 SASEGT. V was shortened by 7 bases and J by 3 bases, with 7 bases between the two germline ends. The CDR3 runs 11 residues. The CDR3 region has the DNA TGTGCCAGCACCCTGGGCTACGAGCAGTACTTC. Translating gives CASTLGYEQYF.

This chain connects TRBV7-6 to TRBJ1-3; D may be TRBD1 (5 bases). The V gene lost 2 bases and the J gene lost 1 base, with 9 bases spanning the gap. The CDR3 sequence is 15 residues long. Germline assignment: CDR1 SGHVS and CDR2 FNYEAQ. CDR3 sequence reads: CASSLSRASGNTIYF. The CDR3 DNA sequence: TGTGCCAGCAGCTTAAGCAGGGCTTCTGGAAACACCATATATTTT. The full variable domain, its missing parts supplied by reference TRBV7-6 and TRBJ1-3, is GAGVSQSPRYKVTKRGQDVALRCDPISGHVSLYWYRQALGQGPEFLTYFNYEAQQDKSGLPNDRFSAERPEGSISTLTIQRTEQRDSAMYRCASSLSRASGNTIYFGEGSWLTVV.

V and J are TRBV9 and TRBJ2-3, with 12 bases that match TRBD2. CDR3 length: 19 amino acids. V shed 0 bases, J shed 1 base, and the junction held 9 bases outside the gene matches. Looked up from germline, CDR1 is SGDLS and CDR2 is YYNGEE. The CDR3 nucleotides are TGTGCCAGCAGCGTAGCTAGCGGGGGGGCCGGGTACGGCACAGATACGCAGTATTTT. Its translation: CASSVASGGAGYGTDTQYF.

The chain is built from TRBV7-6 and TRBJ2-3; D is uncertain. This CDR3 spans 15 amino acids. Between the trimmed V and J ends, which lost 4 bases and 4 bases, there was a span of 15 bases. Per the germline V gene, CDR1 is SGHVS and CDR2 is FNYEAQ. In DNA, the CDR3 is TGTGCCAGCAGCTCTGGCGGCCAGATTGCAGATACGCAGTATTTT. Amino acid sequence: CASSSGGQIADTQYF.

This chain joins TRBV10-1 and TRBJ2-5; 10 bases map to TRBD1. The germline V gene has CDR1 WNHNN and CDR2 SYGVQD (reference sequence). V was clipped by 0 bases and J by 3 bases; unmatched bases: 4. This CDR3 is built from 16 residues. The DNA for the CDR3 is TGCGCCAGCAGTGAGTCAGGACAGGGGGGAGAAGAGACCCAGTACTTC. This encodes CASSESGQGGEETQYF.

This CDR3 is CASSVATAGGLRDTQYF. The CDR3 DNA is TGTGCCAGCAGCGTAGCGACAGCGGGGGGGCTCAGAGATACGCAGTATTTT. The gene calls are TRBV9 and TRBJ2-3; 10 bases line up with TRBD2. The length of the CDR3 is 17 residues. Germline V gene lookup returns CDR1 SGDLS and CDR2 YYNGEE. V was pared by 0 bases and J by 5 bases, with 9 bases of the junction left unmatched.

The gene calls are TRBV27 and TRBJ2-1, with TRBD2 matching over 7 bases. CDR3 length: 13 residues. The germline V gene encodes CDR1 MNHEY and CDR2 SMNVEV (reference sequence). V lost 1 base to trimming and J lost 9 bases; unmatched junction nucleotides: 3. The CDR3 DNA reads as TGTGCCAGCAGTTTATGGGAGGGGACTGAGCAGTTCTTC. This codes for CASSLWEGTEQFF.

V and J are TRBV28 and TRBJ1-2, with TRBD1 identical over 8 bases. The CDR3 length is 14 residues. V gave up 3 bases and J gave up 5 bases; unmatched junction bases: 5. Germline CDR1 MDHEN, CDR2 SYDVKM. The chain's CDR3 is CASSFPGGGYGYTF. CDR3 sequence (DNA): TGTGCCAGCAGTTTCCCAGGGGGCGGGTATGGCTACACCTTC.

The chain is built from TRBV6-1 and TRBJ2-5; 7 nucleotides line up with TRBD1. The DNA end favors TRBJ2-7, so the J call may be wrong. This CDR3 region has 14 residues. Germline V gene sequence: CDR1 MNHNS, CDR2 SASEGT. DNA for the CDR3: TGTGCCAGCAGGAACAGGGGTATGGGGTACGAGCAGTACTTC. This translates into CASRNRGMGYEQYF.

The CDR3, as DNA: TGTGCCAGAAGGACATCTGTAGAGACCCAGTACTTC. It yields the protein CARRTSVETQYF. The chain has TRBV19 and TRBJ2-5; D might be TRBD1 (5 bases). The V gene's germline CDR1 is LNHDA and CDR2 SQIVND (reference sequence). Trimming pared 9 bases from V and 4 bases from J, leaving 12 bases between. The CDR3 covers 12 residues.

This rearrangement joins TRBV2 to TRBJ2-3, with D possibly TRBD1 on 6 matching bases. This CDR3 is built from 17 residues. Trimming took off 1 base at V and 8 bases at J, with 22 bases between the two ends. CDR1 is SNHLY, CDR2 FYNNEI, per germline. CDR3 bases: TGTGCCAGCAGTGAAGACAGGGTGGGTACGAGATTGACTACGCAGTATTTT. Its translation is CASSEDRVGTRLTTQYF.